This is a list of T cell receptor beta chains from one sample in a study of technical replicates of blood from several donors. Sequenced by immunoSEQ multiplex PCR; TCRdb stores in-frame clones only, minus some. The sample has some 80,000 clones, around 97% seen once; the top ten hold approximately 0.18%. The sequenced sample was T cells isolated from PBMCs. These receptors came from a human donor in good health. Both conserved end residues are part of each CDR3. A D gene is named only where the DNA matches it firmly. Size tells how often a clone was seen (once, few, many) or the class of an expanded clone, and some rows leave it out.

TRBV18	TRBJ2-7	TRBD2	-	TGTGCCAGCTCGCCAATGACTAGCGGGAGGGATTACGAGCAGTACTTC	CASSPMTSGRDYEQYF
TRBV6-6	TRBJ1-3	-	-	TGTGCCAGCAGTTACTTCGACAGCTCTGGAAACACCATATATTTT	CASSYFDSSGNTIYF
TRBV28	TRBJ2-3	-	-	TGTGCCAGCAGTTTCCAGGTCGGCACAGATACGCAGTATTTT	CASSFQVGTDTQYF
TRBV7-3	TRBJ1-2	-	-	TGTGCCAGCAGCCCAGTCCATAACTATGGCTACACCTTC	CASSPVHNYGYTF
TRBV28	TRBJ1-1	-	-	TGTGCCAGCAAAACCCCCTTGGACAGTGAAGCTTTCTTT	CASKTPLDSEAFF
TRBV5-1	TRBJ2-1	TRBD2	-	TGCGCCAGCAGCCAAACTAGCGGGAGGGACCTAGGTCGACAGTTCTTC	CASSQTSGRDLGRQFF
TRBV7-6	TRBJ2-1	-	-	TGTGCCAGCAGCTTGGTTTTTACGGACTTCAACAATGAGCAGTTCTTC	CASSLVFTDFNNEQFF
TRBV4-1	TRBJ1-3	-	-	TGCGCCAGCAGACAAGTCGGGGGATCTGGAAACACCATATATTTT	CASRQVGGSGNTIYF
TRBV7-9	TRBJ2-1	TRBD1	-	TGTGCCAGCAGCTCGGACAGGGACCTTAACAATGAGCAGTTCTTC	CASSSDRDLNNEQFF
TRBV9	TRBJ1-5	-	-	TGTGCCAGCAGCGTAGAAGGGGGTCAGCCCCAGCATTTT	CASSVEGGQPQHF
TRBV11-1	TRBJ1-1	TRBD1	-	TGTGCCAGCAGCTTATCAACAGGGGGTGACACTGAAGCTTTCTTT	CASSLSTGGDTEAFF
TRBV15	TRBJ2-2	TRBD1	-	TGTGCCACCAGTGACAGGGGGCGAGCCACCGGGGAGCTGTTTTTT	CATSDRGRATGELFF
TRBV11-2	TRBJ2-1	TRBD2	-	TGTGCCAGCAGCTTAGTCCGGACTAGCGGGGGTTCCTACAATGAGCAGTTCTTC	CASSLVRTSGGSYNEQFF
TRBV4-1	TRBJ2-1	TRBD2	-	TGCGCCAGCAGCCATCTACTAGCGGGGGGGAGCGATGAGCAGTTCTTC	CASSHLLAGGSDEQFF
TRBV7-2	TRBJ2-1	-	-	TGTGCCAGCAGCTTTTTTTCTAGCGTTTACAATGAGCAGTTCTTC	CASSFFSSVYNEQFF
TRBV18	TRBJ1-1	-	once	TGTGCCAGCTTTGGGGGGATGAACACTGAAGCTTTCTTT	CASFGGMNTEAFF
TRBV28	TRBJ1-4	-	once	TGTGCCAGCAGTTTCGGGGGGACCACGTCTTCGATTGGAAAACTGTTTTTT	CASSFGGTTSSIGKLFF
TRBV2	TRBJ2-1	TRBD2	-	TGTGCCAGCAGTATACTAGCGCCCTCCTACAATGAGCAGTTCTTC	CASSILAPSYNEQFF
TRBV19	TRBJ1-4	TRBD1	-	TGTGCCAGTAGTATAGGACAGGGATGGGAAAAACTGTTTTTT	CASSIGQGWEKLFF
TRBV15	TRBJ2-5	-	once	TGTGCCACCAGCAGAGGAGGGGGTGAGACCCAGTACTTC	CATSRGGGETQYF
TRBV6-5	TRBJ2-5	-	-	TGTGCCAGCAGTTACCCCTGGGGGGGGCGGGAGACCCAGTACTTC	CASSYPWGGRETQYF
TRBV29-1	TRBJ2-1	TRBD2	-	TGCAGCGTTGAGGGGACTAGCATGGACAATGAGCAGTTCTTC	CSVEGTSMDNEQFF
TRBV9	TRBJ2-3	TRBD2	-	TGTGCCAGCAGCGGTACCTCTAGCGGGGGCACAGATACGCAGTATTTT	CASSGTSSGGTDTQYF
TRBV19	TRBJ1-1	TRBD1	once	TGTGCCAGTAGTATGACAGGGGACACTGAAGCTTTCTTT	CASSMTGDTEAFF
TRBV28	TRBJ2-5	-	-	TGTGCCAGCACCAACAGGGAAGAGACCCAGTACTTC	CASTNREETQYF
TRBV5-1	TRBJ1-1	-	-	TGCGCCAGCGCAGACATCAAGAACACTGAAGCTTTCTTT	CASADIKNTEAFF